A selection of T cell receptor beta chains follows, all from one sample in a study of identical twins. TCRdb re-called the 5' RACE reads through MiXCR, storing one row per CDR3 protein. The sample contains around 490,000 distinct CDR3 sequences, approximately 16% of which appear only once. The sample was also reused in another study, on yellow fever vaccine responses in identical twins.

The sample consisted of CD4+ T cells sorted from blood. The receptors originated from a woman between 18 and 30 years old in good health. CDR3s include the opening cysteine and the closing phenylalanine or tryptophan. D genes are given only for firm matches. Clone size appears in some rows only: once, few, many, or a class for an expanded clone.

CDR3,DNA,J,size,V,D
CASRRTSGNTGELFF,TGTGCCAGCAGACGGACTAGCGGAAACACCGGGGAGCTGTTTTTT,TRBJ2-2,many,TRBV3-1,TRBD2
CATSDSPGAGDGANVLTF,TGTGCCACCAGTGATTCCCCGGGGGCGGGAGATGGGGCCAACGTCCTGACTTTC,TRBJ2-6,-,TRBV24-1,-
CASSHRGYVEREVHEQYF,TGTGCCAGCAGCCATAGAGGTTACGTTGAGCGGGAGGTCCACGAGCAGTACTTC,TRBJ2-7,few,TRBV3-1,TRBD2
CASSVTGVNTEAFF,TGTGCCAGCAGTGTGACAGGGGTAAACACTGAAGCTTTCTTT,TRBJ1-1,many,TRBV25-1,TRBD1
CASSLAAASYGYTF,TGCGCCAGCAGCTTGGCTGCCGCTAGCTATGGCTACACCTTC,TRBJ1-2,few,TRBV5-1,-
CSVVYGSAQSSYNEQFF,TGCAGCGTTGTTTACGGGTCCGCACAGAGCTCCTACAATGAGCAGTTCTTC,TRBJ2-1,-,TRBV29-1,-
CASRLGTAKNIQYF,TGTGCCAGCAGGCTCGGGACAGCCAAAAACATTCAGTACTTC,TRBJ2-4,-,TRBV28,-
CASRGAATNTGELFF,TGTGCCAGCAGAGGGGCAGCTACGAACACCGGGGAGCTGTTTTTT,TRBJ2-2,-,TRBV2,-
CASSLKIQGRTEAFF,TGTGCCAGCAGCTTAAAAATACAGGGACGCACTGAAGCTTTCTTT,TRBJ1-1,few,TRBV5-6,-
CASSGLGDVTRPVYGYTF,TGTGCCAGCAGTGGTCTGGGGGATGTCACGAGGCCAGTCTATGGCTACACCTTC,TRBJ1-2,once,TRBV2,-
CASSLGRGAETQYF,TGCGCCAGCAGCTTGGGACGGGGGGCCGAGACCCAGTACTTC,TRBJ2-5,few,TRBV5-1,-
CSAIPLGGSTDTQYF,TGCAGTGCGATCCCCTTGGGGGGGAGCACAGATACGCAGTATTTT,TRBJ2-3,few,TRBV20-1,TRBD2
CSARDQKTSGYSYEQYF,TGCAGTGCTAGAGATCAAAAAACTAGCGGCTATTCCTACGAGCAGTACTTC,TRBJ2-7,-,TRBV20-1,TRBD2
CASSFPPGTPYNYGYTF,TGTGCCAGCAGTTTCCCCCCCGGGACGCCTTATAACTATGGCTACACCTTC,TRBJ1-2,many,TRBV12-3/TRBV12-4,-
CATAPSPTDTQYF,TGTGCCACCGCACCGAGCCCCACAGATACGCAGTATTTT,TRBJ2-3,many,TRBV24-1,-
CASSERGGTGGTDTQYF,TGTGCCAGCAGTGAAAGGGGTGGGACAGGGGGCACAGATACGCAGTATTTT,TRBJ2-3,few,TRBV6-1,TRBD1
CASSVTGPMNTEAFF,TGCGCCAGCAGCGTGACAGGGCCCATGAACACTGAAGCTTTCTTT,TRBJ1-1,-,TRBV5-1,TRBD1
CASSQDLPSGGYNEQFF,TGCGCCAGCAGCCAAGATCTGCCTAGCGGGGGGTACAATGAGCAGTTCTTC,TRBJ2-1,many,TRBV4-1,TRBD2
CTSSSLLAGGPNTGELFF,TGTACCAGCAGTTCCCTTTTGGCGGGGGGGCCTAACACCGGGGAGCTGTTTTTT,TRBJ2-2,-,TRBV12-3/TRBV12-4,TRBD2
CASSQDPVVAFLGTDTQYF,TGCGCCAGCAGCCAAGATCCGGTAGTAGCTTTTCTCGGCACAGATACGCAGTATTTT,TRBJ2-3,-,TRBV4-1,-
CASSQPREGQPQHF,TGCGCCAGCAGCCAACCCCGGGAGGGTCAGCCCCAGCATTTT,TRBJ1-5,-,TRBV4-1,-
CSARPDVGYTF,TGCAGTGCTCGCCCTGACGTCGGCTACACCTTC,TRBJ1-2,-,TRBV20-1,-
CASSLVGLNEQFF,TGCGCCAGCAGCTTGGTGGGACTAAATGAGCAGTTCTTC,TRBJ2-1,many,TRBV5-1,TRBD2
CASVRGTEAFF,TGTGCCAGCGTTCGGGGAACTGAAGCTTTCTTT,TRBJ1-1,few,TRBV2,-
CSAPPGLHYNEQFF,TGCAGTGCTCCTCCGGGACTCCACTACAATGAGCAGTTCTTC,TRBJ2-1,-,TRBV20-1,-
CASSISEEAFF,TGTGCCAGTAGTATATCCGAGGAAGCTTTCTTT,TRBJ1-1,few,TRBV19,-
CASSSGQSTGELFF,TGCGCCAGCAGCTCGGGACAGTCTACCGGGGAGCTGTTTTTT,TRBJ2-2,few,TRBV5-1,TRBD1
CASSSEGTSQPQHF,TGTGCCAGCAGTTCGGAGGGAACGAGTCAGCCCCAGCATTTT,TRBJ1-5,few,TRBV7-8,-
CSANRGLAGGGDTQYF,TGCAGTGCCAACCGGGGACTAGCGGGAGGAGGGGATACGCAGTATTTT,TRBJ2-3,-,TRBV20-1,TRBD2
CSAITDTQYF,TGCAGTGCGATAACAGATACGCAGTATTTT,TRBJ2-3,few,TRBV20-1,-
CSVGGSRYNEQFF,TGCAGCGTTGGTGGGAGTAGGTACAATGAGCAGTTCTTC,TRBJ2-1,-,TRBV29-1,-
CASKLGQGNTEAFF,TGTGCCAGCAAGTTGGGACAGGGGAACACTGAAGCTTTCTTT,TRBJ1-1,-,TRBV2,TRBD1
CASSAGGGANEQFF,TGTGCCAGCAGCGCGGGAGGGGGAGCCAATGAGCAGTTCTTC,TRBJ2-1,few,TRBV3-1,TRBD2
CASSLASGGYTEAFF,TGTGCCAGCAGCTTAGCCTCAGGGGGCTACACTGAAGCTTTCTTT,TRBJ1-1,-,TRBV7-2,TRBD1
CSARDRAEQSTGELFF,TGCAGTGCTAGAGATCGGGCCGAACAAAGCACCGGGGAGCTGTTTTTT,TRBJ2-2,-,TRBV20-1,-
CASSLDYRRMNTEAFF,TGCGCCAGCAGCTTGGATTATCGAAGGATGAACACTGAAGCTTTCTTT,TRBJ1-1,-,TRBV5-1,-
CASTVGNRPLYGYTF,TGTGCCAGCACCGTCGGGAACAGACCTCTCTATGGCTACACCTTC,TRBJ1-2,few,TRBV12-3/TRBV12-4,-
CASSETGGMNTEAFF,TGTGCCAGCAGCGAAACAGGGGGCATGAACACTGAAGCTTTCTTT,TRBJ1-1,few,TRBV7-9,TRBD1